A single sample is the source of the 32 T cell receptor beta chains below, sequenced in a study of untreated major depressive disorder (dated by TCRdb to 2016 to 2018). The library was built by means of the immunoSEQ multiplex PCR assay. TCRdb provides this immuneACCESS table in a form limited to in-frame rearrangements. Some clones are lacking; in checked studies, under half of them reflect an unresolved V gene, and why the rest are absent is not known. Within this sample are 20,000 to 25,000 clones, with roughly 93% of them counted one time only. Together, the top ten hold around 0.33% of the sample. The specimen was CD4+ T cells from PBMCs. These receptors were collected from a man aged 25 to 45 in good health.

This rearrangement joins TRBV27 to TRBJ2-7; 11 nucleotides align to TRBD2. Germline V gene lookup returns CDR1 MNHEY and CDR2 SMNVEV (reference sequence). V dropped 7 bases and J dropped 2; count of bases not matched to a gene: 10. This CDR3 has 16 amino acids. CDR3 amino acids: CASTHFTSGSTYEQYF. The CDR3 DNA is TGTGCCAGCACCCACTTCACTAGCGGGAGTACCTACGAGCAGTACTTC.

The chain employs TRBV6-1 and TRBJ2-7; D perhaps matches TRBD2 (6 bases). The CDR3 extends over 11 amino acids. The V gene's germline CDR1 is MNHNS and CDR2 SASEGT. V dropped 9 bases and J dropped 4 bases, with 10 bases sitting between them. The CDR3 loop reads CASLGGYEQYF. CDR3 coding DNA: TGTGCCAGTCTCGGGGGTTACGAGCAGTACTTC.

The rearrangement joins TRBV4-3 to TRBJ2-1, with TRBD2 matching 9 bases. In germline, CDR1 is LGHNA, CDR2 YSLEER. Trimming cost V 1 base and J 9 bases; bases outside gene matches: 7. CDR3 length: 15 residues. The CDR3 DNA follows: TGCGCCAGCAGCCAAGTATTAGCGGGAGTTTTTGAGCAGTTCTTC. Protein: CASSQVLAGVFEQFF.

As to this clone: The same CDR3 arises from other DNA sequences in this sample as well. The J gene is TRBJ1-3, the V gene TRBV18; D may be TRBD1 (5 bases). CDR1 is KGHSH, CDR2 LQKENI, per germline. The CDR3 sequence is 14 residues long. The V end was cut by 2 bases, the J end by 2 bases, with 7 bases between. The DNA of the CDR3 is TGTGCCAGCTCACCAGACAGCCCTGGAAACACCATATATTTT. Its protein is CASSPDSPGNTIYF.

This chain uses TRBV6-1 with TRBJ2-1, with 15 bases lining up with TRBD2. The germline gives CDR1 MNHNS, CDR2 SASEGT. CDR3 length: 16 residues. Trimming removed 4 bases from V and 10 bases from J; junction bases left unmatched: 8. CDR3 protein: CASSAFGTSGRYEQFF. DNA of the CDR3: TGTGCCAGCAGTGCCTTTGGGACTAGCGGGAGGTACGAGCAGTTCTTC.

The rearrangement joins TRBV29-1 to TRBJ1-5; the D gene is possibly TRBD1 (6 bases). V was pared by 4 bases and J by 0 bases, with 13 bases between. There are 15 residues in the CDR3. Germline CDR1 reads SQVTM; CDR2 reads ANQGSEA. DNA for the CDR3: TGCAGCGTTGGACAGACAGGCAATAGCAATCAGCCCCAGCATTTT. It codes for CSVGQTGNSNQPQHF.

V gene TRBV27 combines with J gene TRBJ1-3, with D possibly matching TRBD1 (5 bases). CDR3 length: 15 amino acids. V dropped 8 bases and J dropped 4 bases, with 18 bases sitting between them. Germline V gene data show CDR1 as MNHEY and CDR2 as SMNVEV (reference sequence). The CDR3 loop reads CASGLRGVAGNTIYF. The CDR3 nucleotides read TGTGCCAGCGGACTCCGGGGGGTCGCAGGAAACACCATATATTTT.

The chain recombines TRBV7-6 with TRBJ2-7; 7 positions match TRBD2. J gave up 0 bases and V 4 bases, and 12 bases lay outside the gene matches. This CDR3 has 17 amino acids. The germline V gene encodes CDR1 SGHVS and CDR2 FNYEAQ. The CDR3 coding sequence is TGTGCCAGCAGCTCTCAGCCGGAGGGACTAACCTCCTACGAGCAGTACTTC. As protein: CASSSQPEGLTSYEQYF.

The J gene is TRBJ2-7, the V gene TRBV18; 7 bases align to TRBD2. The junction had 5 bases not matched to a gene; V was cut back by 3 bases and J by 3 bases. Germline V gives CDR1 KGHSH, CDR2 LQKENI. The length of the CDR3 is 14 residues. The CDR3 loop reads CASSPGLVNYEQYF. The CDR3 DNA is TGTGCCAGCTCACCCGGACTAGTAAACTACGAGCAGTACTTC.

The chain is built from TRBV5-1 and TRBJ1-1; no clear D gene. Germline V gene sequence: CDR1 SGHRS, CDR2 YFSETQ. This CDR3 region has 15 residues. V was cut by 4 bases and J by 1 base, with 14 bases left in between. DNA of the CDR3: TGCGCCAGCAGCGTCTCGGGGAGGGAGAACACTGAAGCTTTCTTT. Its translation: CASSVSGRENTEAFF.

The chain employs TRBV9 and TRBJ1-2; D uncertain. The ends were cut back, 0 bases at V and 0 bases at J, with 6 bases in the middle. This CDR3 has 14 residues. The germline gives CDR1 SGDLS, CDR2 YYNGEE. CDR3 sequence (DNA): TGTGCCAGCAGCGTAGCCAGTGCTAACTATGGCTACACCTTC. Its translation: CASSVASANYGYTF. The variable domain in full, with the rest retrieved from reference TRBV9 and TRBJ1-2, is DSGVTQTPKHLITATGQRVTLRCSPRSGDLSVYWYQQSLDQGLQFLIQYYNGEERAKGNILERFSAQQFPDLHSELNLSSLELGDSALYFCASSVASANYGYTFGSGTRLTVV.

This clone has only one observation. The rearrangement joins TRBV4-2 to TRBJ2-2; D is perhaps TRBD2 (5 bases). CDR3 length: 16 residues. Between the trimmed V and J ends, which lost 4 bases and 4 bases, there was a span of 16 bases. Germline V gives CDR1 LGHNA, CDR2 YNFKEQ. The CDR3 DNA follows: TGTGCCAGCAGCCCGACCGGACTGACGGGCACCGGGGAGCTGTTTTTT. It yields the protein CASSPTGLTGTGELFF.

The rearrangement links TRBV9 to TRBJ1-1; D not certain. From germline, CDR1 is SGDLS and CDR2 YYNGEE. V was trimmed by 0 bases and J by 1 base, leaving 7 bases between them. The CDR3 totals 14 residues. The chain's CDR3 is CASSVAPENTEAFF. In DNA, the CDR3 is TGTGCCAGCAGCGTAGCTCCGGAGAACACTGAAGCTTTCTTT.

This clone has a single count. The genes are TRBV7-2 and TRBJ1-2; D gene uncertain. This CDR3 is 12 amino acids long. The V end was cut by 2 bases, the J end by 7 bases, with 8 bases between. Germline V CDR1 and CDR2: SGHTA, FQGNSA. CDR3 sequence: CASSLRTAGYTF. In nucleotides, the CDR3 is TGTGCCAGCAGCTTACGGACGGCTGGCTACACCTTC.

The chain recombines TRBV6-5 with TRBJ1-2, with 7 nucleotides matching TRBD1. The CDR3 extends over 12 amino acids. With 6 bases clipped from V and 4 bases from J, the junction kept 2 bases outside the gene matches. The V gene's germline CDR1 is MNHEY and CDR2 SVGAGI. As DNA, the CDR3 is TGTGCCAGCAGCCGACAGGGCTATGGCTACACCTTC. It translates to CASSRQGYGYTF.

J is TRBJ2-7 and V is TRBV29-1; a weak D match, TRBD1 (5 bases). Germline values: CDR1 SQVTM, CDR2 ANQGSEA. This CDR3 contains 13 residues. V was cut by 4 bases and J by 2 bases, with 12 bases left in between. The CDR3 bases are TGCAGCGTTGGGGGCAGGGCTACCTACGAGCAGTACTTC. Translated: CSVGGRATYEQYF.

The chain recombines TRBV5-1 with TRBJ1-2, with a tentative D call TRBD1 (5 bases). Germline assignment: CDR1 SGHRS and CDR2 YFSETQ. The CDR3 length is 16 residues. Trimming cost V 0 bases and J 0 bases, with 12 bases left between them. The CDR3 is CASSLVSGGANYGYTF. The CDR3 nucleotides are TGCGCCAGCAGCTTGGTTAGCGGGGGAGCTAACTATGGCTACACCTTC.

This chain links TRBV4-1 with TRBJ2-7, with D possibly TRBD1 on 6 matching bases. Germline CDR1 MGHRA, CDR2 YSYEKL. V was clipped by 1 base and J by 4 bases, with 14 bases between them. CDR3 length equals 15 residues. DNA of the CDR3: TGCGCCAGCAGCCAAGGTCAACAGGGAACATACGAGCAGTACTTC. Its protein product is CASSQGQQGTYEQYF.

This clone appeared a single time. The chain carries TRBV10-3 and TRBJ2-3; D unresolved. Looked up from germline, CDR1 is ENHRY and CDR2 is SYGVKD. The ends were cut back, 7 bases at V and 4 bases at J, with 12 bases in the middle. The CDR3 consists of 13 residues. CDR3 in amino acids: CAITGGLADTQYF. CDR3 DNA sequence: TGTGCCATCACGGGTGGTCTGGCAGATACGCAGTATTTT.

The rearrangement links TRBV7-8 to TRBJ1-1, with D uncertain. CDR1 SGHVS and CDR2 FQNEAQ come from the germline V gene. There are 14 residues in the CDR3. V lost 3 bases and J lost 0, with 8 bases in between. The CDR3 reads CASSFRRMNTEAFF. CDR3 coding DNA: TGTGCCAGCAGCTTCCGACGGATGAACACTGAAGCTTTCTTT.

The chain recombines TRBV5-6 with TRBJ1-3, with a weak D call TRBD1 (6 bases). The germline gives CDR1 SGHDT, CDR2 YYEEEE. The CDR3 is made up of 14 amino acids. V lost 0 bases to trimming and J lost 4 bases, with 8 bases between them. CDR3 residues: CASSLETGGNTIYF. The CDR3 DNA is TGTGCCAGCAGCTTGGAGACAGGAGGAAACACCATATATTTT.

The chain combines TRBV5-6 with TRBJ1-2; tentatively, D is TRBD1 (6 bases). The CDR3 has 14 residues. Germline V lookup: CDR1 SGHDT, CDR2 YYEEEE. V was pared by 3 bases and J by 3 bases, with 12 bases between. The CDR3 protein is CASSSQGMDYGYTF. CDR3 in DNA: TGTGCCAGCAGCTCCCAGGGGATGGACTATGGCTACACCTTC.

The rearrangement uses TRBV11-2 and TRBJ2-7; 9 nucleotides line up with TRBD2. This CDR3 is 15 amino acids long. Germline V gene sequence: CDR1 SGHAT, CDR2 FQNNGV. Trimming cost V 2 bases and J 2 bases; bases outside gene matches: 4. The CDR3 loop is CASSLLPSGAYEQYF. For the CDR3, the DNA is TGTGCCAGCAGCTTATTACCTAGCGGGGCCTACGAGCAGTACTTC.

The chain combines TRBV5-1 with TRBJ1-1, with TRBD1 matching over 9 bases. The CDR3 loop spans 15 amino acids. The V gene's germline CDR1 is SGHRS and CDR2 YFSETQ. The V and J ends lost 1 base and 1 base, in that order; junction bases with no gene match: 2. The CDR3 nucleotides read TGCGCCAGCAGCTTGACAGGGGGCAGGAACACTGAAGCTTTCTTT. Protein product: CASSLTGGRNTEAFF.

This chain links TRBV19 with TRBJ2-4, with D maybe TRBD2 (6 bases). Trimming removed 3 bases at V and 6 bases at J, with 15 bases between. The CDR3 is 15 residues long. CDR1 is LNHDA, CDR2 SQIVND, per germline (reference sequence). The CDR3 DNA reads TGTGCCAGTAGTATTGGCGGGACGGGTGGAAACATTCAGTACTTC. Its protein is CASSIGGTGGNIQYF.

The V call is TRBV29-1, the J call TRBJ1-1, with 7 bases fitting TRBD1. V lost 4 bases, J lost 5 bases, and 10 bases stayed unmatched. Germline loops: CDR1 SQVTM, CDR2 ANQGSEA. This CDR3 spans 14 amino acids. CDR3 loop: CSVASRGSGTEAFF. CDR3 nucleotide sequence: TGCAGCGTTGCCAGCAGGGGGAGCGGGACTGAAGCTTTCTTT.

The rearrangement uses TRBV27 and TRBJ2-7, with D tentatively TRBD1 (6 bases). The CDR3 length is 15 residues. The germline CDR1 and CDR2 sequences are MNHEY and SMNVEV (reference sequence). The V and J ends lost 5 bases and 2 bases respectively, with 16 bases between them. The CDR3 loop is CASSAATGSAYEQYF. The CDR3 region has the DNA TGTGCCAGCAGTGCAGCGACAGGCAGCGCCTACGAGCAGTACTTC.

Here the CDR3 reads CSVGQVTGAYEQYF. The DNA of the CDR3 is TGCAGCGTTGGTCAGGTGACAGGGGCCTACGAGCAGTACTTC. The chain links TRBV29-1 to TRBJ2-7, with 8 nucleotides matching TRBD1. V was pared by 4 bases and J by 2 bases, with 7 bases of the junction left unmatched. Germline V gene data show CDR1 as SQVTM and CDR2 as ANQGSEA. The CDR3 runs to 14 residues.

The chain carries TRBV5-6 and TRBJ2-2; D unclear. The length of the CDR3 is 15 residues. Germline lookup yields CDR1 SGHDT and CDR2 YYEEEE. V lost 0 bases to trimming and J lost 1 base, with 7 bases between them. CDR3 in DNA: TGTGCCAGCAGCTTGGTCCCCGGGAACACCGGGGAGCTGTTTTTT. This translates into CASSLVPGNTGELFF.

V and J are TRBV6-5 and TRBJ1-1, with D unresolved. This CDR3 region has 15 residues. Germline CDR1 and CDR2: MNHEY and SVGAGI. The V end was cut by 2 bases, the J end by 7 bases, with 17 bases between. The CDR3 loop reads CASSYTGITRSEAFF. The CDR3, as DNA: TGTGCCAGCAGTTACACGGGTATTACGAGGAGTGAAGCTTTCTTT.

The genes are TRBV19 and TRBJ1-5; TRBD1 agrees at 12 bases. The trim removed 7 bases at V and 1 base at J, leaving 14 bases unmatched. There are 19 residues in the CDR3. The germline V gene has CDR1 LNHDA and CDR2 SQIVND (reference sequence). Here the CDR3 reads CASTPPGDRGPASNQPQHF. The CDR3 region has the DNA TGTGCCAGTACCCCACCCGGGGACAGGGGGCCGGCGAGCAATCAGCCCCAGCATTTT. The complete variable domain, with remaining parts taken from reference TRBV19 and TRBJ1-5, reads DGGITQSPKYLFRKEGQNVTLSCEQNLNHDAMYWYRQDPGQGLRLIYYSQIVNDFQKGDIAEGYSVSREKKESFPLTVTSAQKNPTAFYLCASTPPGDRGPASNQPQHFGDGTRLSIL.

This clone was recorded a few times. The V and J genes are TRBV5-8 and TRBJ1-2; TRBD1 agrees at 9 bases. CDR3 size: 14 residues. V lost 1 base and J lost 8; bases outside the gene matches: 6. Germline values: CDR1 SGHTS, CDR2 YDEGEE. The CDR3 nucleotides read TGTGCCAGCAGCTTGACCGGGACAGGGTGGGGCTACACCTTC. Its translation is CASSLTGTGWGYTF.